Listed here are 30 T cell receptor beta chains from one sample, sequenced in a study of blood T cell repertoires in COVID-19. Assay: immunoSEQ multiplex PCR; the TCRdb copy retains only in-frame clones and omits some. This table holds just over 650,000 clones, 85% to 90% found once. Sequenced sample: peripheral blood. The source of these receptors is a woman aged 18-35 years with acute or convalescent COVID-19.

The rearrangement links TRBV19 to TRBJ1-1; D uncertain. The germline V gene has CDR1 LNHDA and CDR2 SQIVND (reference sequence). The V and J ends lost 6 bases and 3 bases respectively, with 23 bases between them. CDR3 size: 17 residues. Here the CDR3 reads CASRTIRETSPDTEAFF. In DNA, the CDR3 is TGTGCCAGTAGGACCATCCGGGAGACTTCACCCGACACTGAAGCTTTCTTT.

The V call is TRBV6-5, the J call TRBJ1-1, with 7 nucleotides matching TRBD1. CDR1 is MNHEY and CDR2 is SVGAGI in the germline V gene. CDR3 length equals 16 residues. V gave up 4 bases and J gave up 0 bases; unmatched junction bases: 8. CDR3 nucleotides: TGTGCCAGCAGTTCCCGGACAGGAAACATGAACACTGAAGCTTTCTTT. It codes for CASSSRTGNMNTEAFF.

This clone was picked up a small number of times. V gene TRBV5-1 combines with J gene TRBJ1-6; 7 nucleotides align to TRBD1. Per the germline V gene, CDR1 is SGHRS and CDR2 is YFSETQ. This CDR3 has 16 amino acids. V was clipped by 0 bases and J by 0 bases; unmatched bases: 0. The CDR3 coding sequence is TGCGCCAGCAGCTTGGGACAGGGCTCCTATAATTCACCCCTCCACTTT. It is translated as CASSLGQGSYNSPLHF.

The chain combines TRBV6-1 with TRBJ2-3, with 7 bases that match TRBD2. The V gene end was trimmed by 3 bases and the J gene end by 4 bases; junction bases not matched to a gene: 4. The germline CDR1 and CDR2 sequences are MNHNS and SASEGT. The CDR3 contains 14 residues. CDR3 loop: CASSEGGWADTQYF. CDR3 DNA sequence: TGTGCCAGCAGTGAGGGGGGGTGGGCAGATACGCAGTATTTT.

The chain joins TRBV6-5 to TRBJ2-3, with 8 nucleotides matching TRBD1. Germline V gene data show CDR1 as MNHEY and CDR2 as SVGAGI. The CDR3 length is 14 residues. V lost 2 bases, J lost 4 bases, and 2 bases stayed unmatched. CDR3 bases: TGTGCCAGCAGTTACCGGACAGGGTCAGATACGCAGTATTTT. This encodes CASSYRTGSDTQYF.

This chain links TRBV25-1 with TRBJ1-2; tentative D call: TRBD1 (5 bases). Germline V gene lookup returns CDR1 MGHDK and CDR2 SYGVNS. Deletions cut 2 bases from V and 3 bases from J, with 10 bases between. The CDR3 covers 14 residues. CDR3 in amino acids: CASSEAGQDYGYTF. The CDR3 nucleotides are TGTGCCAGCAGTGAAGCAGGGCAAGACTATGGCTACACCTTC.

The CDR3 DNA reads as TGTGCCAGCAGCTTAAATCGGAGCCCAGGGGAAGCTTTCTTT. Translating it yields CASSLNRSPGEAFF. The chain couples TRBV7-3 to TRBJ1-1; the D gene is possibly TRBD1 (5 bases). Germline CDR1 and CDR2: SGHTA and FQGTGA. Deletions cut 1 base from V and 8 bases from J, with 14 bases between. CDR3 length: 14 residues.

This chain joins TRBV3-1 (or the pseudogene TRBV3-2) and TRBJ1-1; possibly TRBD1 for D (6 bases). Trimming left V 4 bases short and J 2 bases short, with 23 bases between. The CDR3 totals 18 residues. Germline V CDR1 and CDR2: LGHDT, YNNKEL (reference sequence). The CDR3 region is CASSLQPTGPMGNTEAFF. CDR3 sequence (DNA): TGTGCCAGCAGCCTACAGCCGACAGGCCCCATGGGTAACACTGAAGCTTTCTTT.

This chain joins TRBV19 and TRBJ2-7; TRBD1 matches at 7 bases. This CDR3 has 14 residues. V gave up 4 bases and J gave up 0 bases; unmatched junction bases: 3. Germline V CDR1 and CDR2: LNHDA, SQIVND (reference sequence). CDR3 coding DNA: TGTGCCAGTAGTAGTACAGGGGTCTCCTACGAGCAGTACTTC. Amino acids: CASSSTGVSYEQYF.

CDR3 nucleotide sequence: TGTGCCAGCAGCTTGTTTGTGGGAGGGCAGGGCAACTATGGCTACACCTTC. As protein: CASSLFVGGQGNYGYTF. The rearrangement uses TRBV5-6 and TRBJ1-2, with a possible D match to TRBD1 (5 bases). The germline gives CDR1 SGHDT, CDR2 YYEEEE. Trimming pared 1 base from V and 2 bases from J, leaving 18 bases between. The CDR3 loop spans 17 amino acids. Complete variable domain (other parts from reference TRBV5-6 and TRBJ1-2): DAGVTQSPTHLIKTRGQQVTLRCSPKSGHDTVSWYQQALGQGPQFIFQYYEEEERQRGNFPDRFSGHQFPNYSSELNVNALLLGDSALYLCASSLFVGGQGNYGYTFGSGTRLTVV.

The V call is TRBV24-1, the J call TRBJ1-1; a weak D match, TRBD1 (6 bases). The V and J ends lost 5 bases and 5 bases respectively, with 20 bases between them. This CDR3 is 16 amino acids long. Germline V gene sequence: CDR1 KGHDR, CDR2 SFDVKD. The CDR3 nucleotides read TGTGCCACCAGTGTCCCTCCCCAGGGGTGGGGGACTGAAGCTTTCTTT. It translates to CATSVPPQGWGTEAFF.

The chain couples TRBV2 to TRBJ2-5; TRBD2 agrees at 12 bases. Germline V gives CDR1 SNHLY, CDR2 FYNNEI. The CDR3 extends over 15 amino acids. Trimming took 8 bases from V and 0 from J; bases not matched to a gene: 4. The chain's CDR3 is CASGPSGGDQETQYF. The CDR3 bases are TGTGCCAGCGGCCCTAGCGGGGGGGACCAAGAGACCCAGTACTTC. The variable domain in full, with the rest retrieved from reference TRBV2 and TRBJ2-5, is EPEVTQTPSHQVTQMGQEVILRCVPISNHLYFYWYRQILGQKVEFLVSFYNNEISEKSEIFDDQFSVERPDGSNFTLKIRSTKLEDSAMYFCASGPSGGDQETQYFGPGTRLLVL.

The chain couples TRBV9 to TRBJ1-3, with 7 bases that match TRBD1. Germline trimming cut 4 bases from V and 2 bases from J; bases unmatched to any gene: 3. The CDR3 runs 14 residues. CDR1 is SGDLS, CDR2 YYNGEE, per germline. The DNA of the CDR3 is TGTGCCAGCAGCACTACAGGGGCTGGAAACACCATATATTTT. This encodes CASSTTGAGNTIYF.

The chain carries TRBV27 and TRBJ1-1; D call uncertain. Germline V gene data show CDR1 as MNHEY and CDR2 as SMNVEV (reference sequence). CDR3 length: 13 amino acids. Trimming pared 3 bases from V and 2 bases from J, leaving 7 bases between. The CDR3 region is CASSFGFNTEAFF. The CDR3 region has the DNA TGTGCCAGCAGTTTCGGGTTTAACACTGAAGCTTTCTTT.

The rearrangement joins TRBV6-6 to TRBJ1-6, with D possibly matching TRBD1 (5 bases). CDR1 MNHNY and CDR2 SVGAGI come from the germline V gene (reference sequence). The CDR3 is 15 amino acids. Trimming removed 2 bases at V and 4 bases at J, with 9 bases between. CDR3: CASSYDSLYNSPLHF. DNA for the CDR3: TGTGCCAGCAGTTACGACAGTCTTTATAATTCACCCCTCCACTTT.

J is TRBJ1-2 and V is TRBV28; 7 bases map to TRBD1. This CDR3 spans 14 amino acids. V lost 8 bases, J lost 8 bases, and 14 bases stayed unmatched. CDR1 and CDR2 (germline): MDHEN, SYDVKM. CDR3 amino acids: CASGGKGALYGYTF. CDR3 nucleotides: TGTGCCAGCGGGGGAAAGGGGGCCTTGTACGGCTACACCTTC.

J is TRBJ1-1 and V is TRBV24-1, with TRBD1 matching over 7 bases. Germline trimming cut 7 bases from V and 1 base from J; bases unmatched to any gene: 2. The CDR3 is made up of 13 amino acids. Germline V gene data show CDR1 as KGHDR and CDR2 as SFDVKD. Here the CDR3 reads CATRTGTNTEAFF. CDR3 coding DNA: TGTGCCACCAGGACAGGGACGAACACTGAAGCTTTCTTT.

The chain uses TRBV28 and TRBJ2-3; TRBD2 agrees at 12 bases. Per the germline V gene, CDR1 is MDHEN and CDR2 is SYDVKM. The CDR3 has 13 residues. The CDR3 sequence is CASGTSGSDTQYF. CDR3 in DNA: TGTGCTTCCGGGACTAGCGGGTCAGATACGCAGTATTTT.

This clone was seen once. CDR3 sequence: CASSLTFSGRGYTF. The CDR3 region has the DNA TGTGCCAGCAGCTTAACGTTCTCAGGGAGGGGCTACACCTTC. J is TRBJ1-2 and V is TRBV7-3, with D perhaps TRBD1 (5 bases). Germline loops: CDR1 SGHTA, CDR2 FQGTGA. This CDR3 is 14 amino acids long. V gave up 0 bases and J gave up 8 bases, with 13 bases separating them.

The rearrangement joins TRBV2 to TRBJ1-1, with a weak D call TRBD1 (6 bases). V shed 7 bases and J shed 4 bases, with 22 bases lying between them. CDR3 size: 16 residues. Germline V lookup: CDR1 SNHLY, CDR2 FYNNEI. CDR3 loop: CASNSDPGTFSTEAFF. As DNA, the CDR3 is TGTGCCAGCAATTCGGACCCCGGGACATTTTCCACTGAAGCTTTCTTT.

The rearrangement uses TRBV12-3 or TRBV12-4 and TRBJ1-5; D is undetermined. CDR3 length: 13 amino acids. Between the trimmed V and J ends, which lost 6 bases and 0 bases, there was a span of 6 bases. The CDR3 sequence is CASRTSSNQPQHF. The CDR3 nucleotides are TGTGCCAGCAGGACAAGTAGCAATCAGCCCCAGCATTTT.

This rearrangement joins TRBV4-1 to TRBJ1-2, with 8 bases aligning to TRBD1. CDR3 length: 14 residues. The germline V gene has CDR1 MGHRA and CDR2 YSYEKL. The V gene end was trimmed by 4 bases and the J gene end by 6 bases; junction bases not matched to a gene: 7. The CDR3 region is CASSPPGTGHGYTF. In nucleotides, the CDR3 is TGCGCCAGCAGCCCACCCGGGACAGGCCATGGCTACACCTTC.

The chain is built from TRBV13 and TRBJ1-5; TRBD1 aligns across 11 bases. Germline values: CDR1 PRHDT, CDR2 FYEKMQ (reference sequence). The CDR3 extends over 15 amino acids. J gave up 6 bases and V 6 bases, and 7 bases lay outside the gene matches. The CDR3 is CASSLGGQGVQPQHF. CDR3 nucleotide sequence: TGTGCCAGCAGTCTAGGGGGACAGGGGGTTCAGCCCCAGCATTTT.

The CDR3 here is CAWSVDSSNQPQHF. The CDR3, as DNA: TGTGCCTGGAGTGTCGACAGTAGCAATCAGCCCCAGCATTTT. The V gene is TRBV30, the J gene TRBJ1-5, with D possibly matching TRBD1 (5 bases). The ends were cut back, 0 bases at V and 0 bases at J, with 6 bases in the middle. Germline CDR1 reads GTSNPN; CDR2 reads SVGIG (reference sequence). The CDR3 runs to 14 residues. Combining the CDR3 with reference TRBV30 and TRBJ1-5 gives the whole variable domain SQTIHQWPATLVQPVGSPLSLECTVEGTSNPNLYWYRQAAGRGLQLLFYSVGIGQISSEVPQNLSASRPQDRQFILSSKKLLLSDSGFYLCAWSVDSSNQPQHFGDGTRLSIL.

This clone showed up just once. CDR3 in amino acids: CASSYQDFSGNTIYF. In DNA form, the CDR3 reads TGTGCCAGCAGTTACCAGGATTTCTCTGGAAACACCATATATTTT. The chain recombines TRBV2 with TRBJ1-3; no reliable D call. The V gene lost 5 bases and the J gene lost 0 bases, with 11 bases spanning the gap. The CDR3 covers 15 residues. CDR1 is SNHLY and CDR2 is FYNNEI in the germline V gene.

CDR3 sequence reads: CASSKWWDREKYGYTF. The CDR3 DNA reads TGTGCCAGCAGCAAATGGTGGGACAGGGAAAAATATGGCTACACCTTC. This rearrangement joins TRBV21-1 to TRBJ1-2; TRBD1 is the table's D call and was not checked against the DNA. TRBV21-1 is a pseudogene segment. This CDR3 is 16 amino acids long.

The chain has TRBV19 and TRBJ1-5; D not certain. This CDR3 region has 16 residues. Germline CDR1 reads LNHDA; CDR2 reads SQIVND (reference sequence). V gave up 6 bases and J gave up 1 base, with 16 bases separating them. The CDR3 is CASRDSRRVSNQPQHF. The CDR3 nucleotides are TGTGCCAGTAGGGACTCAAGGAGAGTCAGCAATCAGCCCCAGCATTTT.

The chain combines TRBV5-6 with TRBJ1-2, with 7 bases that match TRBD1. The CDR3 has 15 residues. The germline V gene has CDR1 SGHDT and CDR2 YYEEEE. The ends lost 4 bases at V and 5 bases at J; junction bases unmatched: 11. The CDR3 DNA reads as TGTGCCAGCAGCGCAGGACAGGCCCTTAGGTATGGCTACACCTTC. Amino acids: CASSAGQALRYGYTF.

This chain joins TRBV7-2 and TRBJ1-2; 7 positions match TRBD1. Germline CDR1 reads SGHTA; CDR2 reads FQGNSA. After removal of 6 bases from V and 1 base from J, the junction contained 8 bases not matched to a gene. The CDR3 length is 15 residues. CDR3 protein: CASSADRVLNYGYTF. The CDR3 DNA sequence: TGTGCCAGCAGTGCAGACAGGGTTCTTAACTATGGCTACACCTTC.

This clone was counted a single time. The chain recombines TRBV5-1 with TRBJ2-5; D is uncertain. The V and J ends lost 2 bases and 4 bases respectively, with 12 bases between them. The CDR3 is made up of 14 amino acids. The germline CDR1 and CDR2 sequences are SGHRS and YFSETQ. The CDR3 DNA reads TGCGCCAGCAGCTTTCCTCAGACAAGAGAGACCCAGTACTTC. Translation: CASSFPQTRETQYF.